The present T cell receptor beta chain was sequenced within a study of CD8+ T cells in alopecia areata. This CDR3 contains 12 residues. Germline-derived CDR1 and CDR2 are SGDLS and YYNGEE. The ends were cut back, 2 bases at V and 9 bases at J, with 6 bases in the middle. The treatment denotes: oral pan-JAK inhibitor, 5-10 mg twice daily. This clone was picked up a small number of times. The same CDR3 also results from other DNA sequences found in this sample. Once RNA had been extracted, it was reverse transcribed into cDNA to act as the sequencing template. The table came from immunoSEQ multiplex PCR; TCRdb's copy has only in-frame clones and leaves some out. The profile covers 150,000 to 200,000 clones, with roughly 62% appearing a single time and roughly 13% taken by the ten largest.

The specimen was CD8+ T cells sorted from blood, collected at week 24, from a patient treated with tofacitinib. The receptor was derived from a human donor with alopecia areata. V and J are TRBV9 and TRBJ1-6; D gene uncertain. CDR3 bases: TGTGCCAGCAGCGTTGGGTCTTCACCCCTCCACTTT. This gives the protein CASSVGSSPLHF.